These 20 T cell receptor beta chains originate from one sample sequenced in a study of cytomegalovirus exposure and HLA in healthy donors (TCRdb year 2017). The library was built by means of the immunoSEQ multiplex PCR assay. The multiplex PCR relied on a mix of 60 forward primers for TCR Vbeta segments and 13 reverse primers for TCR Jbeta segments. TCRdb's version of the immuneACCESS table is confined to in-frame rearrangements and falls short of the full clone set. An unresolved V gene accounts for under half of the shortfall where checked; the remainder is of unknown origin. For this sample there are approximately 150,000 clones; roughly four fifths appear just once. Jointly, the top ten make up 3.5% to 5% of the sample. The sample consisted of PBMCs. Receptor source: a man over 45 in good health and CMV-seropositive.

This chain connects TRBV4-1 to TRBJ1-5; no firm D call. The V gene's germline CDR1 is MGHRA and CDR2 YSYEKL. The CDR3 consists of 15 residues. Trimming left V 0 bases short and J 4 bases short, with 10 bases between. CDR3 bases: TGCGCCAGCAGCCAAGACGAGGGAAGAAATCAGCCCCAGCATTTT. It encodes CASSQDEGRNQPQHF.

CDR3 coding DNA: TGTGCCAGCAGAATGACACAGGGGGGCGGAACTGAAGCTTTCTTT. Translation: CASRMTQGGGTEAFF. The V gene is TRBV6-5, the J gene TRBJ1-1, with 8 nucleotides matching TRBD1. V trimming: 6 bases; J trimming: 5 bases; junction bases outside the gene matches: 11. Germline V gene sequence: CDR1 MNHEY, CDR2 SVGAGI. This CDR3 contains 15 residues.

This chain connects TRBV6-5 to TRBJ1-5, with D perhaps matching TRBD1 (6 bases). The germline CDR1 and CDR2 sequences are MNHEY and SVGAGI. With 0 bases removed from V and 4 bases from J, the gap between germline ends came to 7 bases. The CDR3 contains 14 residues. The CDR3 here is CASSYSGQNQPQHF. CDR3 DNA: TGTGCCAGCAGTTACTCCGGACAGAATCAGCCCCAGCATTTT.

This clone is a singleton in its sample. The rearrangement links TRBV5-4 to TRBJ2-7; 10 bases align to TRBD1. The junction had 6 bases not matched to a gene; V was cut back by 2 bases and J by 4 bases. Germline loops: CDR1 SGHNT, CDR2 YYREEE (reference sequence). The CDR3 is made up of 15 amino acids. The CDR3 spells CASSFSGTGVYEQYF. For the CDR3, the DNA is TGTGCCAGCAGCTTCTCCGGGACAGGGGTTTACGAGCAGTACTTC.

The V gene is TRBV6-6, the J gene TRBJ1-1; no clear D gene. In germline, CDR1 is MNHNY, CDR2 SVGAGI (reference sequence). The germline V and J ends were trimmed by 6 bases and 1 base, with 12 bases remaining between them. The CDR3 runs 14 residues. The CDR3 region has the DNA TGTGCCAGCAGCGAAACCAGGCGGAACACTGAAGCTTTCTTT. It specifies CASSETRRNTEAFF.

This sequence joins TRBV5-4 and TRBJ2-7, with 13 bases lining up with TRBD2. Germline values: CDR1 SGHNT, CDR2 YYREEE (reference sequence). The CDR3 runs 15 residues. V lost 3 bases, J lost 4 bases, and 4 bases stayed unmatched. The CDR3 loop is CASSSWTSGSYEQYF. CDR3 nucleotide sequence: TGTGCCAGCAGCTCATGGACTAGCGGGAGTTACGAGCAGTACTTC.

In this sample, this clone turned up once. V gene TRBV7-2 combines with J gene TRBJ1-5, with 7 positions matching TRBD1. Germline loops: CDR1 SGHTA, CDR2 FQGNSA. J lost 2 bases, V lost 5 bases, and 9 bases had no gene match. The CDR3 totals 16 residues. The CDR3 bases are TGTGCCAGCAGCCCCGTTGGCAGGGGGGGCAATCAGCCCCAGCATTTT. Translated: CASSPVGRGGNQPQHF.

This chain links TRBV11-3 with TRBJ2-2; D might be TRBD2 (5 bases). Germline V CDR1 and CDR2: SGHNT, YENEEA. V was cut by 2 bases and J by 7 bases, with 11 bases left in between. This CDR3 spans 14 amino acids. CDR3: CASSLTGRVGELFF. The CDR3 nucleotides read TGTGCCAGCAGCTTAACGGGGAGAGTCGGGGAGCTGTTTTTT.

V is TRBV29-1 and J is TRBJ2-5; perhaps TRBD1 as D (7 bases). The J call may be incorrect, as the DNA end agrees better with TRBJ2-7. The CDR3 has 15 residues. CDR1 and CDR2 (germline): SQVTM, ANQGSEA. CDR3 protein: CSVEDRRGETYEQYF. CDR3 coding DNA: TGCAGCGTTGAAGATCGCAGGGGGGAGACCTACGAGCAGTACTTC.

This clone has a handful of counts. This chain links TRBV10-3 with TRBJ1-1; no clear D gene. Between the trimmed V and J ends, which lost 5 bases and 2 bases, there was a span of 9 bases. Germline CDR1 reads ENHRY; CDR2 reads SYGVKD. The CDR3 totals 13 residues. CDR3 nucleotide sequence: TGTGCCATCAGTCCGGTCCTCAACACTGAAGCTTTCTTT. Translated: CAISPVLNTEAFF.

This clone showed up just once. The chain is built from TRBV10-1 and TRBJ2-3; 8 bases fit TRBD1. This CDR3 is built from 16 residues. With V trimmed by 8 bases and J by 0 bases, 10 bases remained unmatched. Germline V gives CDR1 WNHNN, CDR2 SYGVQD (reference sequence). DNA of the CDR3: TGCGCCAGCCAACCCACAGGGGGGACTAGCACAGATACGCAGTATTTT. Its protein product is CASQPTGGTSTDTQYF.

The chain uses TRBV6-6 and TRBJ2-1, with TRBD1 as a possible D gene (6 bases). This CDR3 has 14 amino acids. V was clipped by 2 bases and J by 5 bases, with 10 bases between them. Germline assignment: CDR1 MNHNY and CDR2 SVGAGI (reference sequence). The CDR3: CASSYARDNNEQFF. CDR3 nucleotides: TGTGCCAGCAGTTACGCCCGGGACAACAATGAGCAGTTCTTC.

DNA of the CDR3: TGTGCCTGGAGTGGAACCAGGGAACAGCCCCAGCATTTT. Protein: CAWSGTREQPQHF. The chain is built from TRBV30 and TRBJ1-5, with a tentative D call TRBD1 (5 bases). This CDR3 region has 13 residues. Trimming stripped 1 base from V and 7 bases from J, with 11 bases between. CDR1 is GTSNPN and CDR2 is SVGIG in the germline V gene (reference sequence).

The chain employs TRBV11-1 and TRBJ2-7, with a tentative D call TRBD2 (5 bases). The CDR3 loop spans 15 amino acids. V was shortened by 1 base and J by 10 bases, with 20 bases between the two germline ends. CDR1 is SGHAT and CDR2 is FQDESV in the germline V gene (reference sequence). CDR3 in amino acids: CASSLESGGERGQYF. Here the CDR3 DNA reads TGTGCCAGCAGCTTAGAGTCGGGCGGAGAACGGGGACAGTACTTC.

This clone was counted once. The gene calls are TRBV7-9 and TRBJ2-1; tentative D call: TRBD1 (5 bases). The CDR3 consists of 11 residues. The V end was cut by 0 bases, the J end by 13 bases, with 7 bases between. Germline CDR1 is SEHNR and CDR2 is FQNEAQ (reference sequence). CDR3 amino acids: CASSLARAQFF. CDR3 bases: TGTGCCAGCAGCTTAGCCAGGGCACAGTTCTTC.

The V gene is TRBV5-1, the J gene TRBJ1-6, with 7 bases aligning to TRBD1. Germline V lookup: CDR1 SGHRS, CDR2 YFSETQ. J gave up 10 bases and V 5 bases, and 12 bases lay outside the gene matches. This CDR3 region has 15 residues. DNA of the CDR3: TGCGCCAGCAGTCAAACAGGGGCGGAAAGCTCACCCCTCCACTTT. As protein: CASSQTGAESSPLHF.

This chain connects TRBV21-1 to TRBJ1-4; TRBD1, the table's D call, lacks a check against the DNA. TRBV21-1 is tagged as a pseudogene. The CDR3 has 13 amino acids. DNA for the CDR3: TGTGCCAGCAGCAGGGACAGGCCTCACCGACTGTTTTTT. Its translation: CASSRDRPHRLFF.

The CDR3 nucleotides read TGTGCCAGCAGCATCAGGACAAACTCTGGAAACACCATATATTTT. This encodes CASSIRTNSGNTIYF. The chain has TRBV5-4 and TRBJ1-3; D possibly corresponds to TRBD1 (5 bases). The CDR3 is 15 amino acids. Trimming left V 4 bases short and J 0 bases short, with 11 bases between. Germline V gene lookup returns CDR1 SGHNT and CDR2 YYREEE (reference sequence).

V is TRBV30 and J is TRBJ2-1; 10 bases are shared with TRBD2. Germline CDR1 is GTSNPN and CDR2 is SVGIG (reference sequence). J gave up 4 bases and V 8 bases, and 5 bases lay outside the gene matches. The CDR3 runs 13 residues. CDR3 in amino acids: CAGTSGIYNEQFF. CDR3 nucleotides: TGTGCCGGCACTAGCGGGATTTACAATGAGCAGTTCTTC.

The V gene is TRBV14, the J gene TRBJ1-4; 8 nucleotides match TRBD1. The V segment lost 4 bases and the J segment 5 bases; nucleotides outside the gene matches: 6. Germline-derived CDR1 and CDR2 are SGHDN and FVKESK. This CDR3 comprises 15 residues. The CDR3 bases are TGTGCCAGCAGCCGCTACAGGGGGTACAATGAAAAACTGTTTTTT. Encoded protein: CASSRYRGYNEKLFF.